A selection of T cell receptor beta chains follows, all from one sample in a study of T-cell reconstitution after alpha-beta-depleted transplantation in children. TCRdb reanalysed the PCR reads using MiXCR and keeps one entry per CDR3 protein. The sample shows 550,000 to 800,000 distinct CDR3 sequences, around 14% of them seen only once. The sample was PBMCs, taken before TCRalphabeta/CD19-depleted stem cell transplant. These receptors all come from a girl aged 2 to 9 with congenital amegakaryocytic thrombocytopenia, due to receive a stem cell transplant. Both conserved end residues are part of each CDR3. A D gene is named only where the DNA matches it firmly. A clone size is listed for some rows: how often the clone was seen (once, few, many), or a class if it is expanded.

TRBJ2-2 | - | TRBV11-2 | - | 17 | TGTGCCAGCAGCTCCCGACCCCCGGGACGCGACACCGGGGAGCTGTTTTTT | CASSSRPPGRDTGELFF
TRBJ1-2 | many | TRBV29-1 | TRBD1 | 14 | TGCAGCGTTGGCAGCGTGCAGGGGGCCTGGGGCTACACCTTC | CSVGSVQGAWGYTF
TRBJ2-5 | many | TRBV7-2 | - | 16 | TGTGCCAGCAGCTCCGTGCTGGTCTTCGAGGGTGAGACCCAGTACTTC | CASSSVLVFEGETQYF
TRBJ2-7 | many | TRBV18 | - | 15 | TGTGCCAGCTCACCTAGACAGCTAATTATCTACGAGCAGTACTTC | CASSPRQLIIYEQYF
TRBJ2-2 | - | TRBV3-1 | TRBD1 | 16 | TGTGCCAGCAGCCGAGGGGGCTTCTTATGGTCGGCGGAGCTGTTTTTT | CASSRGGFLWSAELFF
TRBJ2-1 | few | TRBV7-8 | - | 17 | TGTGCCAGCAGCTTAGGCGGCTCACCAAGACCTTACAATGAGCAGTTCTTC | CASSLGGSPRPYNEQFF
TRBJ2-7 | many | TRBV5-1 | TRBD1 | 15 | TGCGCCAGCAGCATACAGGGGGCGATTACTTACGAGCAGTACTTC | CASSIQGAITYEQYF
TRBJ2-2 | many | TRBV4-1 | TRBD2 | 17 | TGCGCCAGCAGCCAATTCTTAGCGGGAGATAGGACCGGGGAGCTGTTTTTT | CASSQFLAGDRTGELFF
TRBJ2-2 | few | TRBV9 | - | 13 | TGTGCCAGCAGCGTAGCGAGGGCCGGGGAGCTGTTTTTT | CASSVARAGELFF
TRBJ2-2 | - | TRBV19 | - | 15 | TGTGCCAGTAGCCCCTCTGGGTTAGTAACCGGGGAGCTGTTTTTT | CASSPSGLVTGELFF
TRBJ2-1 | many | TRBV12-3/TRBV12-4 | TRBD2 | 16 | TGTGCCAGCAGGGTCGGACTAGCGGTGACGTACAATGAGCAGTTCTTC | CASRVGLAVTYNEQFF
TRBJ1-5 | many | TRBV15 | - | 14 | TGTGCCACCAGCAGAGAAGGCCAACCCCAGCCCCAGCATTTT | CATSREGQPQPQHF
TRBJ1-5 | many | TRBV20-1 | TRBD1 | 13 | TGCAGTGCTAGGGGGACAGGGGGACAGCCCCAGCATTTT | CSARGTGGQPQHF
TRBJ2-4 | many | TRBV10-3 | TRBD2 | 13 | TGTGCCATCAGAAGCACTAGCGGAAACATTCAGTACTTC | CAIRSTSGNIQYF
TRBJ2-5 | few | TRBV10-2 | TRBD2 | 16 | TGCGCCAGCAGGGGTTTAGCGGGAGTATCCCAAGAGACCCAGTACTTC | CASRGLAGVSQETQYF
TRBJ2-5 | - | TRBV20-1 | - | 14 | TGCAGTGCCTACCCAGGGCAGGGGAATTTTGCCCAGTACTTC | CSAYPGQGNFAQYF
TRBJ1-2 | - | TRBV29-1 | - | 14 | TGCAGCGTTGTAAGTGGGGCCACTAACTATGGCTACACCTTC | CSVVSGATNYGYTF
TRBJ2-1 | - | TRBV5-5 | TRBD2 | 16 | TGTTCCAGCAGACCTAGGACTAGCGGGAGAGGGGATGAGCAGTTCTTC | CSSRPRTSGRGDEQFF
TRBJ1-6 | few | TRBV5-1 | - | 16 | TGCGCCAGCACGCCTCAGCCGGGAGATCATAATTCACCCCTCCACTTT | CASTPQPGDHNSPLHF
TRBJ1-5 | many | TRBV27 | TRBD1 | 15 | TGTGCCAGCAGTCGGACAGGGGGACCGAATCAGCCCCAGCATTTT | CASSRTGGPNQPQHF
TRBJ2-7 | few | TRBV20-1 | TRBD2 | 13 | TGCAGTGCTACTAGCGGGAGTAAGTACGAGCAGTACTTC | CSATSGSKYEQYF
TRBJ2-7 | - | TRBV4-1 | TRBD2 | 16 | TGCGCCAGCAGCCCAGAGACTAGCGGGAGTTGGTACGAGCAGTACTTC | CASSPETSGSWYEQYF
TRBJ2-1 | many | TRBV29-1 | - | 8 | TGCAGCGTGAATGAGCAGTTCTTC | CSVNEQFF
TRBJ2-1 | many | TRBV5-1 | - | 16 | TGCGCCAGCAGCTTTAGATCCGGACCCTCCTACAATGAGCAGTTCTTC | CASSFRSGPSYNEQFF
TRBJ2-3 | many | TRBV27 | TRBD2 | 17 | TGTGCCAGCAGTCCCAGTCCTAGCGGGCTAAGCACAGATACGCAGTATTTT | CASSPSPSGLSTDTQYF
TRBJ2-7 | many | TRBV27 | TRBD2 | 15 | TGTGCCAGCAGTTTAAAACTAGCGGGACCCTACGAGCAGTACTTC | CASSLKLAGPYEQYF
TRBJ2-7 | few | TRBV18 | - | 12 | TGTGCCAGCTCACCACCGGGGGCCGAGCAGTACTTC | CASSPPGAEQYF